A single sample gave rise to the 18 T cell receptor beta chains below, sequenced in a study of cytomegalovirus exposure and HLA in healthy donors. The PCR had 60 Vbeta and 13 Jbeta primers. Measured with immunoSEQ multiplex PCR; TCRdb has only the in-frame clones, and not every one. The table lists approximately 160,000 clones, about 71% of them singletons. Specimen: PBMCs. Receptor source: a man aged 45-60 years in good health and CMV-seronegative.

The J gene is TRBJ1-3, the V gene TRBV28; no reliable D call. Deletions cut 2 bases from V and 6 bases from J, with 14 bases between. This CDR3 spans 15 amino acids. The germline CDR1 and CDR2 sequences are MDHEN and SYDVKM. Here the CDR3 reads CASSLPGISVNTIYF. The CDR3 nucleotides are TGTGCCAGCAGTTTACCGGGGATCAGTGTAAACACCATATATTTT.

The chain links TRBV11-2 to TRBJ1-4; tentative D call: TRBD1 (5 bases). This CDR3 region has 16 residues. The germline V gene has CDR1 SGHAT and CDR2 FQNNGV. V was clipped by 3 bases and J by 0 bases, with 11 bases between them. CDR3 nucleotide sequence: TGTGCCAGCAGCTTTTCGGGGGGTGCAACTAATGAAAAACTGTTTTTT. It yields the protein CASSFSGGATNEKLFF.

The gene calls are TRBV7-9 and TRBJ2-7; D not certain. V dropped 4 bases and J dropped 3 bases, with 10 bases sitting between them. Germline V gene sequence: CDR1 SEHNR, CDR2 FQNEAQ (reference sequence). The length of the CDR3 is 13 residues. The CDR3 DNA reads TGTGCCAGCAGCTGCCCGACTTGCTACGAGCAGTACTTC. Its translation is CASSCPTCYEQYF.

J is TRBJ2-7 and V is TRBV15; maybe TRBD2 (5 bases). V was shortened by 5 bases and J by 6 bases, with 14 bases between the two germline ends. This CDR3 comprises 13 residues. The germline CDR1 and CDR2 sequences are LNHNV and YYDKDF (reference sequence). CDR3 nucleotides: TGTGCCACCAGCCCGAGGGAAAGAGGCGAGCAGTACTTC. This translates into CATSPRERGEQYF. Using reference TRBV15 and TRBJ2-7 for the parts outside the CDR3, the full variable domain is DAMVIQNPRYQVTQFGKPVTLSCSQTLNHNVMYWYQQKSSQAPKLLFHYYDKDFNNEADTPDNFQSRRPNTSFCFLDIRSPGLGDTAMYLCATSPRERGEQYFGPGTRLTVT.

V and J are TRBV7-6 and TRBJ2-2, with 7 positions matching TRBD1. V shed 5 bases and J 4 bases; nucleotides not matched to a gene: 7. The germline CDR1 and CDR2 sequences are SGHVS and FNYEAQ. The length of the CDR3 is 15 residues. The CDR3: CASSVLTGTTGELFF. Written as DNA, the CDR3 is TGTGCCAGCAGCGTATTGACAGGGACCACCGGGGAGCTGTTTTTT. Filled out from reference TRBV7-6 and TRBJ2-2, the complete variable domain reads GAGVSQSPRYKVTKRGQDVALRCDPISGHVSLYWYRQALGQGPEFLTYFNYEAQQDKSGLPNDRFSAERPEGSISTLTIQRTEQRDSAMYRCASSVLTGTTGELFFGEGSRLTVL.

The CDR3 loop reads CASSPDPGIGEKLFF. Written as DNA, the CDR3 is TGCGCCAGCAGCCCAGACCCAGGGATAGGAGAAAAACTGTTTTTT. The chain links TRBV5-1 to TRBJ1-4, with TRBD1 as a possible D gene (5 bases). V was cut by 4 bases and J by 8 bases, with 18 bases left in between. The CDR3 length is 15 residues. Germline V gene data show CDR1 as SGHRS and CDR2 as YFSETQ.

The rearrangement uses TRBV28 and TRBJ1-6; 10 nucleotides align to TRBD1. V lost 3 bases to trimming and J lost 9 bases; unmatched junction nucleotides: 2. Germline V gives CDR1 MDHEN, CDR2 SYDVKM. The CDR3 contains 14 residues. Written as DNA, the CDR3 is TGTGCCAGCAGTTTTGGACAGGGGGGTTCACCCCTCCACTTT. This gives the protein CASSFGQGGSPLHF. Full variable domain (remainder filled in from reference TRBV28 and TRBJ1-6): DVKVTQSSRYLVKRTGEKVFLECVQDMDHENMFWYRQDPGLGLRLIYFSYDVKMKEKGDIPEGYSVSREKKERFSLILESASTNQTSMYLCASSFGQGGSPLHFGNGTRLTVT.

J is TRBJ2-7 and V is TRBV7-2, with D perhaps TRBD2 (5 bases). Germline lookup yields CDR1 SGHTA and CDR2 FQGNSA. V lost 7 bases, J lost 0 bases, and 10 bases lay in between. This CDR3 is 13 amino acids long. CDR3 coding DNA: TGTGCCAGCACCCGGACTGGCTCCTACGAGCAGTACTTC. Its translation: CASTRTGSYEQYF.

This clone was observed a few times. The chain carries TRBV6-1 and TRBJ2-7; D possibly corresponds to TRBD2 (6 bases). Germline-derived CDR1 and CDR2 are MNHNS and SASEGT. This CDR3 contains 14 residues. The V end was cut by 3 bases, the J end by 1 base, with 10 bases between. CDR3 DNA sequence: TGTGCCAGCAGTGAGCCAGGAGGGTCCTACGAGCAGTACTTC. Translation: CASSEPGGSYEQYF.

CDR3 amino acids: CASSQAQGPRAFYEQYF. In nucleotides, the CDR3 is TGCGCCAGCAGCCAAGCACAGGGGCCAAGGGCGTTCTACGAGCAGTACTTC. The V call is TRBV4-1, the J call TRBJ2-7; 7 bases are shared with TRBD1. The CDR3 contains 17 residues. Germline lookup yields CDR1 MGHRA and CDR2 YSYEKL. With V trimmed by 1 base and J by 3 bases, 12 bases remained unmatched.

V is TRBV7-9 and J is TRBJ2-5; D is perhaps TRBD2 (5 bases). The CDR3 totals 14 residues. Trimming left V 1 base short and J 4 bases short, with 10 bases between. Germline assignment: CDR1 SEHNR and CDR2 FQNEAQ (reference sequence). The CDR3, as DNA: TGTGCCAGCAGCTTAGGTTGGGGAGCAGAGACCCAGTACTTC. This encodes CASSLGWGAETQYF.

The chain has TRBV5-1 and TRBJ1-2; possibly TRBD1 for D (6 bases). Germline CDR1 is SGHRS and CDR2 is YFSETQ. This CDR3 comprises 14 residues. V was pared by 0 bases and J by 6 bases, with 12 bases between. This CDR3 reads CASSLGDTGNGYTF. CDR3 sequence (DNA): TGCGCCAGCAGCTTGGGGGATACAGGGAATGGCTACACCTTC.

This clone was detected a few times. V is TRBV4-1 and J is TRBJ1-2; 9 nucleotides agree with TRBD1. CDR1 is MGHRA, CDR2 YSYEKL, per germline. The CDR3 runs to 15 residues. V trimming: 6 bases; J trimming: 4 bases; junction bases outside the gene matches: 9. The CDR3 loop reads CASRGQGSRAYGYTF. CDR3 nucleotides: TGCGCCAGCAGGGGACAGGGTTCCCGTGCCTATGGCTACACCTTC.

The V gene is TRBV18, the J gene TRBJ1-5; 10 bases align to TRBD1. Germline V gene sequence: CDR1 KGHSH, CDR2 LQKENI. The CDR3 has 15 residues. Trimming cost V 3 bases and J 7 bases; bases outside gene matches: 6. The CDR3 DNA is TGTGCCAGCTCACCCGGGACAGGGGTGGGCCAGCCCCAGCATTTT. Amino acids: CASSPGTGVGQPQHF.

V and J are TRBV11-2 and TRBJ2-5; a possible D gene is TRBD1 (5 bases). V gave up 0 bases and J gave up 3 bases, with 5 bases separating them. The germline CDR1 and CDR2 sequences are SGHAT and FQNNGV. The CDR3 runs to 13 residues. CDR3 residues: CASSLDREETQYF. The CDR3 coding sequence is TGTGCCAGCAGCTTAGACAGGGAAGAGACCCAGTACTTC.

The gene calls are TRBV28 and TRBJ2-7, with D possibly matching TRBD2 (5 bases). Germline V lookup: CDR1 MDHEN, CDR2 SYDVKM. V lost 7 bases to trimming and J lost 2 bases, with 15 bases between them. The CDR3 runs 14 residues. CDR3 DNA: TGTGCCAGCAAGAGGGCGGAGCAGCCCTACGAGCAGTACTTC. Residues: CASKRAEQPYEQYF.

This chain uses TRBV6-5 with TRBJ1-4; D remains unclear. The germline V and J ends were trimmed by 6 bases and 0 bases, with 8 bases remaining between them. There are 14 residues in the CDR3. Germline CDR1 and CDR2: MNHEY and SVGAGI. The CDR3 DNA is TGTGCCAGCAGCTCAGATGCAACTAATGAAAAACTGTTTTTT. Amino acids: CASSSDATNEKLFF.

The V call is TRBV7-8, the J call TRBJ1-1, with D perhaps TRBD1 (6 bases). V was trimmed by 4 bases and J by 4 bases, leaving 13 bases between them. Germline V gene sequence: CDR1 SGHVS, CDR2 FQNEAQ. This CDR3 has 14 residues. The CDR3 DNA reads as TGTGCCAGCAGCTCGCAACAGGGCAGCACTGAAGCTTTCTTT. It codes for CASSSQQGSTEAFF.